This TCR beta chain appears in the sequencing data of a study of T cell repertoires in ileal Crohn's disease. The germline V gene encodes CDR1 SGHAT and CDR2 FQDESV (reference sequence). This CDR3 spans 13 amino acids. Trimming removed 5 bases at V and 3 bases at J, with 10 bases between. The assay was immunoSEQ multiplex PCR, and TCRdb's table has in-frame clones only and misses some. The sample yields 6,700 or so clones, roughly 77% seen once. The rearrangement joins TRBV11-1 to TRBJ1-1; D is unclear. The TCR sequence derives from an adult with Crohn's disease. Sequencing was done on a sample of ileal tissue. CDR3 region: CASSPDTYTEAFF. The DNA for the CDR3 is TGTGCCAGCAGCCCCGACACTTACACTGAAGCTTTCTTT.